Below are 22 T cell receptor beta chains sequenced from a single sample in a study of shared clonotypes between healthy human individuals. Assay used: immunoSEQ multiplex PCR; TCRdb lists only in-frame clones, some missing. Of more than 2 million clones in the sample, roughly 95% are singletons; the top ten hold approximately 0.13%. Sequencing was performed on naive CD4+ T cells sorted from blood. Subset indicated: CD45RA+ positively selected. The receptors were sampled from a man in his late teens or twenties in good health.

V and J are TRBV28 and TRBJ1-6; D remains ambiguous. The CDR3 runs to 13 residues. Trimming cost V 4 bases and J 10 bases, with 11 bases left between them. Germline CDR1 and CDR2: MDHEN and SYDVKM. The CDR3 DNA sequence: TGTGCCAGCAGTTCGGAGCAGAGCTCACCCCTCCACTTT. Its translation is CASSSEQSSPLHF.

Worth noting for this clone: This CDR3 fails to terminate in the conserved phenylalanine or tryptophan, so it likely reflects a read error. The DNA is left out, because the CDR3 cannot be placed on it with certainty; the CDR3 is given as TCRdb lists it. This CDR3 is CASRQEVSKV. This chain links TRBV5-1 with TRBJ1-4. CDR1 and CDR2 from the germline V gene are SGHRS and YFSETQ. Counting both end residues, the CDR3 totals 10 amino acids.

The chain couples TRBV11-2 to TRBJ1-6, with 10 bases fitting TRBD1. J gave up 7 bases and V 3 bases, and 3 bases lay outside the gene matches. There are 15 residues in the CDR3. Germline V gene data show CDR1 as SGHAT and CDR2 as FQNNGV. The CDR3 region has the DNA TGTGCCAGCAGCTTGAGACAGGGGGCCAATTCACCCCTCCACTTT. Translation gives CASSLRQGANSPLHF.

As concerns this clone: Other DNA sequences from this sample encode an identical CDR3 as well. The rearrangement joins TRBV5-1 to TRBJ2-5; D might be TRBD2 (5 bases). This CDR3 is built from 13 residues. Germline CDR1 is SGHRS and CDR2 is YFSETQ. V dropped 0 bases and J dropped 5 bases, with 8 bases sitting between them. CDR3 amino acids: CASSLGGSETQYF. For the CDR3, the DNA is TGCGCCAGCAGCTTGGGAGGGTCCGAGACCCAGTACTTC. Complete variable domain (other parts from reference TRBV5-1 and TRBJ2-5): KAGVTQTPRYLIKTRGQQVTLSCSPISGHRSVSWYQQTPGQGLQFLFEYFSETQRNKGNFPGRFSGRQFSNSRSEMNVSTLELGDSALYLCASSLGGSETQYFGPGTRLLVL.

J is TRBJ1-4 and V is TRBV6-5; D is undetermined. V lost 0 bases to trimming and J lost 8 bases, with 16 bases between them. The CDR3 contains 16 residues. Germline-derived CDR1 and CDR2 are MNHEY and SVGAGI. For the CDR3, the DNA is TGTGCCAGCAGTTACTCGAAGGTGGCGGGCGAGGAAAAACTGTTTTTT. It encodes CASSYSKVAGEEKLFF.

This clone was seen a single time. This chain uses TRBV6-5 with TRBJ2-7; either TRBD1 or TRBD2 may supply D (5 bases each). Between the trimmed V and J ends, which lost 7 bases and 4 bases, there was a span of 20 bases. Germline V gives CDR1 MNHEY, CDR2 SVGAGI. This CDR3 has 15 amino acids. The CDR3 here is CASKFADVGVYEQYF. The CDR3 DNA is TGTGCCAGCAAGTTTGCCGACGTGGGGGTTTACGAGCAGTACTTC.

The chain couples TRBV6-6 to TRBJ2-3; weak D call: TRBD1 (5 bases). The V end was cut by 8 bases, the J end by 4 bases, with 10 bases between. Germline loops: CDR1 MNHNY, CDR2 SVGAGI (reference sequence). The CDR3 has 12 amino acids. The CDR3 here is CASSQDSDTQYF. DNA for the CDR3: TGTGCCAGCTCACAGGATTCAGATACGCAGTATTTT.

A remark on this clone: This specimen includes other DNA sequences encoding the same CDR3. This chain links TRBV7-2 with TRBJ2-3; D unclear. This CDR3 contains 15 residues. V lost 1 base and J 0 bases, leaving 8 bases between the germline ends. Germline V lookup: CDR1 SGHTA, CDR2 FQGNSA. The DNA of the CDR3 is TGTGCCAGCAGCTTAGTTGCGTTAAGCACAGATACGCAGTATTTT. This sequence encodes CASSLVALSTDTQYF.

V and J are TRBV6-1 and TRBJ2-1; D remains unclear. CDR3 size: 13 residues. The germline gives CDR1 MNHNS, CDR2 SASEGT. Trimming took 1 base from V and 9 from J, leaving 10 bases between them. The CDR3 loop is CASSEGRNGEQFF. The DNA for the CDR3 is TGTGCCAGCAGTGAAGGCCGCAACGGTGAGCAGTTCTTC.

CDR3 sequence reads: CASSLTEREYEQYF. Written as DNA, the CDR3 is TGTGCCAGCTCACTCACTGAGCGGGAATACGAGCAGTACTTC. This rearrangement joins TRBV18 to TRBJ2-7; TRBD2 aligns across 7 bases. This CDR3 has 14 amino acids. Germline loops: CDR1 KGHSH, CDR2 LQKENI. V shed 4 bases, J shed 4 bases, and the junction held 7 bases outside the gene matches.

The rearrangement joins TRBV28 to TRBJ1-2; a weak D match, TRBD1 (5 bases). Germline V CDR1 and CDR2: MDHEN, SYDVKM. V was cut by 3 bases and J by 5 bases, with 7 bases left in between. The CDR3 runs to 12 residues. CDR3 nucleotides: TGTGCCAGCAGTTTCAGGGTTTATGGCTACACCTTC. Protein sequence: CASSFRVYGYTF.

The chain carries TRBV6-1 and TRBJ1-5; maybe TRBD1 (5 bases). CDR1 is MNHNS, CDR2 SASEGT, per germline. The germline V and J ends were trimmed by 4 bases and 6 bases, with 13 bases remaining between them. There are 14 residues in the CDR3. The chain's CDR3 is CASSANTGVQPQHF. DNA for the CDR3: TGTGCCAGCAGTGCCAATACGGGGGTTCAGCCCCAGCATTTT.

This clone has only one observation. CDR3 DNA sequence: TGCAGCGTTGATTCAGCCGGACAGGGTGTGGGTGGCTACACCTTC. It yields the protein CSVDSAGQGVGGYTF. The chain employs TRBV29-1 and TRBJ1-2, with 8 bases fitting TRBD1. Germline lookup yields CDR1 SQVTM and CDR2 ANQGSEA. J gave up 7 bases and V 3 bases, and 13 bases lay outside the gene matches. This CDR3 is 15 amino acids long.

The gene calls are TRBV6-1 and TRBJ1-2, with 7 positions matching TRBD1. The V segment lost 2 bases and the J segment 4 bases; nucleotides outside the gene matches: 7. This CDR3 is built from 15 residues. CDR1 and CDR2 from the germline V gene are MNHNS and SASEGT. Here the CDR3 DNA reads TGTGCCAGCAGTGAAAGGTGGGGACAGAGCTATGGCTACACCTTC. It specifies CASSERWGQSYGYTF.

This chain connects TRBV5-4 to TRBJ2-7, with 11 bases identical to TRBD1. V gave up 4 bases and J gave up 2 bases; unmatched junction bases: 8. The CDR3 has 16 amino acids. CDR1 is SGHNT and CDR2 is YYREEE in the germline V gene (reference sequence). The CDR3 is CASSRNPGQGAYEQYF. In DNA form, the CDR3 reads TGTGCCAGCAGCCGTAACCCGGGACAGGGGGCCTACGAGCAGTACTTC. The full variable domain, in which reference TRBV5-4 and TRBJ2-7 provide the parts outside the CDR3, is ETGVTQSPTHLIKTRGQQVTLRCSSQSGHNTVSWYQQALGQGPQFIFQYYREEENGRGNFPPRFSGLQFPNYSSELNVNALELDDSALYLCASSRNPGQGAYEQYFGPGTRLTVT.

The rearrangement joins TRBV5-3 to TRBJ2-7, with 9 bases identical to TRBD1. TRBV5-3 falls under the ORF class, with uncertain function. This CDR3 is 21 amino acids long. J was trimmed by 0 bases and V by 2 bases; bases with no gene match: 21. The CDR3 sequence is CARSFLLGTGLLAPISYEQYF. The DNA for the CDR3 is TGTGCCAGAAGCTTTTTACTGGGGACAGGGCTTCTTGCTCCAATCTCCTACGAGCAGTACTTC.

This chain links TRBV2 with TRBJ1-5; 8 bases line up with TRBD1. This CDR3 is 14 amino acids long. The V gene's germline CDR1 is SNHLY and CDR2 FYNNEI. The V segment lost 7 bases and the J segment 2 bases; nucleotides outside the gene matches: 4. The CDR3 here is CASKLGQGNQPQHF. CDR3 DNA: TGTGCCAGCAAACTGGGACAGGGCAATCAGCCCCAGCATTTT. Filled out from reference TRBV2 and TRBJ1-5, the complete variable domain reads EPEVTQTPSHQVTQMGQEVILRCVPISNHLYFYWYRQILGQKVEFLVSFYNNEISEKSEIFDDQFSVERPDGSNFTLKIRSTKLEDSAMYFCASKLGQGNQPQHFGDGTRLSIL.

This chain uses TRBV2 with TRBJ1-2; D is ambiguous. CDR3 length: 12 amino acids. The germline V gene has CDR1 SNHLY and CDR2 FYNNEI. Trimming cost V 6 bases and J 7 bases, with 12 bases left between them. The CDR3 region has the DNA TGTGCCAGCAGGGGAACAAAGGGTGGCTACACCTTC. This gives the protein CASRGTKGGYTF.

This clone occurred once. V is TRBV4-2 and J is TRBJ1-6; D not resolved. Germline V gene lookup returns CDR1 LGHNA and CDR2 YNFKEQ. V was cut by 0 bases and J by 10 bases, with 10 bases left in between. The CDR3 extends over 14 amino acids. The CDR3: CASSQEHVSSPLHF. The CDR3 nucleotides read TGTGCCAGCAGCCAAGAGCATGTGAGCTCACCCCTCCACTTT.

Details on this clone: The identical CDR3 is also encoded by other nucleotide sequences in the sample. The chain has TRBV29-1 and TRBJ1-1; 7 nucleotides align to TRBD1. V lost 4 bases to trimming and J lost 1 base; unmatched junction nucleotides: 6. Germline V CDR1 and CDR2: SQVTM, ANQGSEA. This CDR3 contains 14 residues. The CDR3 bases are TGCAGCGTTGGACCCGGGACAGAGAACACTGAAGCTTTCTTT. Residues: CSVGPGTENTEAFF.

The chain joins TRBV19 to TRBJ1-1; the match to TRBD1 covers 7 bases. The germline gives CDR1 LNHDA, CDR2 SQIVND (reference sequence). J gave up 5 bases and V 4 bases, and 7 bases lay outside the gene matches. CDR3 length: 14 amino acids. The CDR3 loop is CASSRDRVGTEAFF. In DNA, the CDR3 is TGTGCCAGTAGTAGAGACAGGGTAGGAACTGAAGCTTTCTTT.

The V gene is TRBV2, the J gene TRBJ2-5, with a possible D match to TRBD2 (5 bases). From germline, CDR1 is SNHLY and CDR2 FYNNEI. The length of the CDR3 is 16 residues. The V gene lost 8 bases and the J gene lost 0 bases, with 19 bases spanning the gap. CDR3 coding DNA: TGTGCCAGCCTACAGTGGTTCCGGACTGACCAAGAGACCCAGTACTTC. Its translation is CASLQWFRTDQETQYF.